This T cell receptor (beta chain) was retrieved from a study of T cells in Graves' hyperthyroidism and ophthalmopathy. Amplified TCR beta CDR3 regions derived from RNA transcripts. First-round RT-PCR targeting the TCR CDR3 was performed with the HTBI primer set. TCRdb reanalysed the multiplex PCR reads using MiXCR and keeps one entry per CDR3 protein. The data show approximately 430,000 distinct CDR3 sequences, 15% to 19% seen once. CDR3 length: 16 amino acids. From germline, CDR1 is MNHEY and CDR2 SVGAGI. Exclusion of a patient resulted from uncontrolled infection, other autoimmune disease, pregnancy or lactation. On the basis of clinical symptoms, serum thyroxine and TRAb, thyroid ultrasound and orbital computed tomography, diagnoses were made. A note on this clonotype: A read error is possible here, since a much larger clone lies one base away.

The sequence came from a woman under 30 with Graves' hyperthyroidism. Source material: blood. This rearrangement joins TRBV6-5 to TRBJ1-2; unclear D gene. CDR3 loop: CTSSLNRRSQAGGYTF. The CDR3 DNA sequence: TGTACCAGCAGCTTAAACCGTCGGTCCCAGGCCGGTGGCTACACCTTC.